These 6 T cell receptor beta chains came from one sample sequenced in a study of shared clonotypes between healthy human individuals. The method was immunoSEQ multiplex PCR; TCRdb's version includes in-frame clones alone and lacks a portion of them. The sample yields around 1.9 million clones, approximately 94% seen once. CD45RO-negative, CCR7-positively selected cells formed the naive CD8 fraction, excluding terminally differentiated effector memory CD45RA+ cells. Input material: naive CD8+ T cells from PBMCs. Receptor source: a young man in good health. Some clones in this sample may be carry-over from other donors' samples.

The rearrangement links TRBV19 to TRBJ2-5; D is perhaps TRBD1 (5 bases). CDR1 is LNHDA, CDR2 SQIVND, per germline (reference sequence). The ends were cut back, 5 bases at V and 5 bases at J, with 9 bases in the middle. The CDR3 is made up of 12 amino acids. The CDR3 sequence is CASSQGWETQYF. In DNA form, the CDR3 reads TGTGCCAGTAGTCAGGGCTGGGAGACCCAGTACTTC.

V is TRBV7-8 and J is TRBJ2-7; D unresolved. Trimming shortened V by 5 bases and J by 7 bases, and 18 bases separated the two germline ends. Germline V gene lookup returns CDR1 SGHVS and CDR2 FQNEAQ. This CDR3 contains 14 residues. CDR3 in DNA: TGTGCCAGCAGCAGAGGCCCGAGTTTGGGAGAGCAGTACTTC. This sequence encodes CASSRGPSLGEQYF.

This clone came up a few times. The chain recombines TRBV15 with TRBJ1-5; no firm D call. The germline gives CDR1 LNHNV, CDR2 YYDKDF (reference sequence). The V end was cut by 0 bases, the J end by 8 bases, with 11 bases between. The length of the CDR3 is 14 residues. The CDR3 DNA reads TGTGCCACCAGCAGAGATGACGAGGTGGAGCCCCAGCATTTT. Its protein is CATSRDDEVEPQHF.

The rearrangement uses TRBV5-1 and TRBJ1-4; 11 bases agree with TRBD1. J was trimmed by 7 bases and V by 3 bases; bases with no gene match: 5. This CDR3 contains 15 residues. Germline assignment: CDR1 SGHRS and CDR2 YFSETQ. The CDR3: CASSWMGQGGEKLFF. CDR3 nucleotides: TGCGCCAGCAGCTGGATGGGACAGGGGGGTGAAAAACTGTTTTTT. The full variable domain, with the rest looked up from reference TRBV5-1 and TRBJ1-4, is KAGVTQTPRYLIKTRGQQVTLSCSPISGHRSVSWYQQTPGQGLQFLFEYFSETQRNKGNFPGRFSGRQFSNSRSEMNVSTLELGDSALYLCASSWMGQGGEKLFFGSGTQLSVL.

This sequence joins TRBV27 and TRBJ2-1; D is unresolved. CDR3 length: 15 residues. From germline, CDR1 is MNHEY and CDR2 SMNVEV (reference sequence). V lost 5 bases and J 3 bases, leaving 14 bases between the germline ends. The CDR3 sequence is CASSIPPVGYNEQFF. The CDR3 DNA is TGTGCCAGCAGTATTCCGCCTGTCGGCTACAATGAGCAGTTCTTC.

The J gene is TRBJ2-3, the V gene TRBV11-3; 9 bases line up with TRBD1. V was clipped by 5 bases and J by 5 bases; unmatched bases: 5. CDR1 is SGHNT, CDR2 YENEEA, per germline. The CDR3 totals 14 residues. The CDR3 DNA is TGTGCCAGCAGCGGAGGACAGGGGTTAGATACGCAGTATTTT. Translation gives CASSGGQGLDTQYF. The full variable domain, its missing parts supplied by reference TRBV11-3 and TRBJ2-3, is EAGVVQSPRYKIIEKKQPVAFWCNPISGHNTLYWYLQNLGQGPELLIRYENEEAVDDSQLPKDRFSAERLKGVDSTLKIQPAELGDSAVYLCASSGGQGLDTQYFGPGTRLTVL.